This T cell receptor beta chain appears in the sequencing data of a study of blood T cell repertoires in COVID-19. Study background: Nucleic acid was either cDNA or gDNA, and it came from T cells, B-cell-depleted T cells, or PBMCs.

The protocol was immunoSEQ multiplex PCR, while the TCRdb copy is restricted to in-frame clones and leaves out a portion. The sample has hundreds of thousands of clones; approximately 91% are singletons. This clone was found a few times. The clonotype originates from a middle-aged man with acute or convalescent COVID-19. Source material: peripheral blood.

In DNA, the CDR3 is TGTGCCACTACGACAGGGTCGAACACTGAAGCTTTCTTT. This encodes CATTTGSNTEAFF. The chain uses TRBV28 and TRBJ1-1, with TRBD1 matching 7 bases. Germline CDR1 reads MDHEN; CDR2 reads SYDVKM. J lost 1 base, V lost 10 bases, and 6 bases had no gene match. There are 13 residues in the CDR3.